A selection of T cell receptor beta chains follows, all from one sample in a study of CD8+CD57+ T cells in acquired aplastic anemia. A single record per CDR3 protein comes from TCRdb applying MiXCR to the reads. Found here are 150,000 to 200,000 distinct CDR3 sequences, 55% to 70% of them singletons; the top ten hold just over 45%. The sample taken for sequencing was sorted CD4+, CD8+, or CD8+CD57+ T cells (not recorded which) from PBMCs. The receptors here all came from a human donor with severe aplastic anemia or a healthy control (not recorded which). Both conserved end residues are part of each CDR3.

CDR3	V	J
CASSPRLAGVRDEQFF	TRBV19	TRBJ2-1
CASSLSIKETQYF	TRBV7-7	TRBJ2-5
CASSVVGSSYNEQFF	TRBV9	TRBJ2-1
CASSVAGGGAGDTQYF	TRBV9	TRBJ2-3
CAWSRGDREPFF	TRBV30	TRBJ1-1
CASSFPGTGELNEQFF	TRBV11-2	TRBJ2-1
CASSALGSGNTIYF	TRBV2	TRBJ1-3
CSETGQGYNEQFF	TRBV20-1	TRBJ2-1
CASSPRPGLTEQFF	TRBV7-3	TRBJ2-1
CASSLESSSLYEQYF	TRBV7-9	TRBJ2-7
CASGFSRDRNTEAFF	TRBV12-5	TRBJ1-1
CATSSGLTYERYF	TRBV15	TRBJ2-7
CASSLRGGSAQYF	TRBV7-9	TRBJ2-3
CASSLGGGLSYEQYF	TRBV7-6	TRBJ2-7
CSVEFPGRETQYF	TRBV29-1	TRBJ2-5
CASRADTQGETQYF	TRBV7-9	TRBJ2-5
CSARGLGGTDTQYF	TRBV20-1	TRBJ2-3
CATSRVGQGDEKLFF	TRBV15	TRBJ1-4
CASSQGSGGMYYEQYF	TRBV4-1	TRBJ2-7
CASSESLGLAGKETQYF	TRBV10-1	TRBJ2-5
CASSLTHNEQFF	TRBV7-9	TRBJ2-1
CASSPRGTANTGELFF	TRBV16	TRBJ2-2
CASSLPRGRTGDTQYF	TRBV5-1	TRBJ2-3
CASSSSGTVITDTQYF	TRBV7-2	TRBJ2-3
CASSDDNPGELFF	TRBV2	TRBJ2-2
CASSTGGVSTDTQSF	TRBV19	TRBJ2-3
CASSKVVGHTDTQYF	TRBV5-6	TRBJ2-3
CASSLAGGDAFAGELFF	TRBV7-9	TRBJ2-2
CASSGEGEDEQYF	TRBV5-1	TRBJ2-7
CASGETGPSEQYF	TRBV7-9	TRBJ2-7
CSAGEGDFNEQYF	TRBV20-1	TRBJ2-7
CASSVTAQPYSGNTIYF	TRBV9	TRBJ1-3
CASSSPHPGGAYNEQFF	TRBV27	TRBJ2-1
CASSLADRAYEQYF	TRBV7-9	TRBJ2-7
CASSLGVGSGNQPQHF	TRBV7-2	TRBJ1-5